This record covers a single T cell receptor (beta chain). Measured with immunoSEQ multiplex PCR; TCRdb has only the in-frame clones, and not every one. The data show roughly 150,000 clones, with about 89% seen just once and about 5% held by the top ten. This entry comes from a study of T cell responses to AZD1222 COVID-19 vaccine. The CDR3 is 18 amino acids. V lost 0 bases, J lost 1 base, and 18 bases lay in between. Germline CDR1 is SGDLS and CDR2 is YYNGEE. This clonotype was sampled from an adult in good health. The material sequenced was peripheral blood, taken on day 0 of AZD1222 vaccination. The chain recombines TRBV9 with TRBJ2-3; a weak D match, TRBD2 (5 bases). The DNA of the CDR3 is TGTGCCAGCAGCGTAGTACCCCAATCGGGGAGTGGCACAGATACGCAGTATTTT. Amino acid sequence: CASSVVPQSGSGTDTQYF.